The 30 T cell receptor beta chains below come from one sample, sequenced in a study of cytomegalovirus exposure and HLA in healthy donors. The study ran its PCR with 60 Vbeta and 13 Jbeta primers. Repertoires were generated with immunoSEQ multiplex PCR, while TCRdb's copy carries only in-frame clones and drops some. The sample has hundreds of thousands of clones, about 72% seen once; the top ten hold 3% to 4%. Sequencing used PBMCs. The receptors derive from a male donor in good health and CMV-seronegative.

The chain carries TRBV7-2 and TRBJ1-2; 7 bases are a match to TRBD1. CDR1 and CDR2 (germline): SGHTA, FQGNSA. The CDR3 sequence is 14 residues long. J gave up 8 bases and V 2 bases, and 8 bases lay outside the gene matches. The CDR3 region is CASSLPTGSLGYTF. The CDR3 bases are TGTGCCAGCAGCTTACCGACAGGGAGCCTCGGCTACACCTTC.

The V call is TRBV27, the J call TRBJ1-4, with 10 bases identical to TRBD1. Germline CDR1 and CDR2: MNHEY and SMNVEV (reference sequence). Unmatched junction bases numbered 12, after V lost 3 bases and J lost 11 bases. This CDR3 spans 16 amino acids. CDR3 DNA: TGTGCCAGCAGTTTCTTTCCCGGGACAGGGGATCCGAAACTGTTTTTT. Its translation: CASSFFPGTGDPKLFF. The variable domain in full, with the rest retrieved from reference TRBV27 and TRBJ1-4, is EAQVTQNPRYLITVTGKKLTVTCSQNMNHEYMSWYRQDPGLGLRQIYYSMNVEVTDKGDVPEGYKVSRKEKRNFPLILESPSPNQTSLYFCASSFFPGTGDPKLFFGSGTQLSVL.

This rearrangement joins TRBV18 to TRBJ1-1; no clear D. CDR3 length equals 15 residues. The V gene's germline CDR1 is KGHSH and CDR2 LQKENI. Trimming pared 3 bases from V and 1 base from J, leaving 12 bases between. The CDR3 spells CASSPVKNRNTEAFF. The CDR3 DNA sequence: TGTGCCAGCTCACCCGTGAAGAACAGGAACACTGAAGCTTTCTTT.

The genes are TRBV11-2 and TRBJ1-2; D unresolved. Germline V CDR1 and CDR2: SGHAT, FQNNGV. The CDR3 covers 14 residues. The V gene lost 5 bases and the J gene lost 0 bases, with 10 bases spanning the gap. The CDR3, as DNA: TGTGCCAGCAGCCCCACGCCTACTAACTATGGCTACACCTTC. Protein product: CASSPTPTNYGYTF.

The V gene is TRBV11-2, the J gene TRBJ1-2, with unresolved D. The germline V gene has CDR1 SGHAT and CDR2 FQNNGV. The CDR3 length is 14 residues. V was cut by 6 bases and J by 3 bases, with 14 bases left in between. The CDR3, as DNA: TGTGCCAGCAGTCACGCCGGGGTGGACTATGGCTACACCTTC. Protein sequence: CASSHAGVDYGYTF. Full variable domain (outside the CDR3, taken from reference TRBV11-2 and TRBJ1-2): EAGVAQSPRYKIIEKRQSVAFWCNPISGHATLYWYQQILGQGPKLLIQFQNNGVVDDSQLPKDRFSAERLKGVDSTLKIQPAKLEDSAVYLCASSHAGVDYGYTFGSGTRLTVV.

This clone came up once. This chain links TRBV4-2 with TRBJ2-7; 9 bases are shared with TRBD1. CDR1 is LGHNA and CDR2 is YNFKEQ in the germline V gene. CDR3 length equals 15 residues. Trimming took 3 bases from V and 0 from J; bases not matched to a gene: 3. The CDR3 sequence: CASSHGTGNSYEQYF. The CDR3 DNA sequence: TGTGCCAGCAGCCACGGGACAGGGAACTCCTACGAGCAGTACTTC.

This chain connects TRBV5-1 to TRBJ2-2, with D uncertain. CDR3 length: 17 residues. V dropped 0 bases and J dropped 0 bases, with 12 bases sitting between them. CDR1 is SGHRS, CDR2 YFSETQ, per germline. The CDR3 DNA reads as TGCGCCAGCAGCTTGGATTTAGTAGCCACGAACACCGGGGAGCTGTTTTTT. The encoded protein is CASSLDLVATNTGELFF.

The rearrangement uses TRBV5-1 and TRBJ2-7; 8 bases line up with TRBD2. After removal of 0 bases from V and 2 bases from J, the junction contained 7 bases not matched to a gene. CDR3 length: 16 residues. Germline lookup yields CDR1 SGHRS and CDR2 YFSETQ. CDR3 protein: CASSLAPTSEAYEQYF. In DNA form, the CDR3 reads TGCGCCAGCAGCTTGGCCCCGACTAGCGAGGCCTACGAGCAGTACTTC.

This clone was picked up one time. The chain combines TRBV29-1 with TRBJ1-1; a weak D match, TRBD1 (5 bases). CDR3 size: 12 residues. The V gene's germline CDR1 is SQVTM and CDR2 ANQGSEA. The V end lost 7 bases, the J end lost 8 bases, and 17 bases lay between the germline ends. The CDR3 here is CSGSDGGGEAFF. Written as DNA, the CDR3 is TGCAGCGGTTCAGACGGGGGAGGCGAAGCTTTCTTT.

This chain joins TRBV27 and TRBJ2-7, with unresolved D. Germline V gene lookup returns CDR1 MNHEY and CDR2 SMNVEV (reference sequence). The CDR3 has 15 amino acids. Trimming shortened V by 5 bases and J by 5 bases, and 19 bases separated the two germline ends. The CDR3 here is CASSPLPLGPHEQYF. As DNA, the CDR3 is TGTGCCAGCAGTCCCCTTCCGTTGGGCCCCCACGAGCAGTACTTC.

The rearrangement joins TRBV7-2 to TRBJ1-2, with 7 bases fitting TRBD1. V trimming: 5 bases; J trimming: 2 bases; junction bases outside the gene matches: 8. The CDR3 is 15 amino acids. Germline-derived CDR1 and CDR2 are SGHTA and FQGNSA. In DNA form, the CDR3 reads TGTGCCAGCAGCCTACGGACAGGTCCGAACTATGGCTACACCTTC. This gives the protein CASSLRTGPNYGYTF.

This clone was recorded only once. The chain is built from TRBV6-5 and TRBJ2-1; 7 nucleotides line up with TRBD2. The trim removed 5 bases at V and 8 bases at J, leaving 6 bases unmatched. CDR3 length equals 13 residues. The germline gives CDR1 MNHEY, CDR2 SVGAGI. Here the CDR3 DNA reads TGTGCCAGCAGTGGCCCACGGGGGGATGAGCAGTTCTTC. Its translation is CASSGPRGDEQFF.

This clone has only a few counts. The chain joins TRBV28 to TRBJ1-3, with a weak D call TRBD1 (6 bases). This CDR3 contains 14 residues. CDR1 and CDR2 (germline): MDHEN, SYDVKM. Trimming cost V 6 bases and J 5 bases, with 14 bases left between them. As DNA, the CDR3 is TGTGCCAGCAGCTTCAGGGGTTCCAGAAACACCATATATTTT. This encodes CASSFRGSRNTIYF.

The gene calls are TRBV7-9 and TRBJ2-1, with TRBD1 matching over 10 bases. The CDR3 has 15 amino acids. V gave up 5 bases and J gave up 3 bases; unmatched junction bases: 4. The germline V gene encodes CDR1 SEHNR and CDR2 FQNEAQ (reference sequence). CDR3 in DNA: TGTGCCAGCAGCGTCGGGACAGGGGTCTACAATGAGCAGTTCTTC. Amino acid sequence: CASSVGTGVYNEQFF.

For this clone: In this CDR3 the conserved last residue, phenylalanine or tryptophan, is missing, so a read error is likely. The limits of the CDR3 on the DNA are not certain, so only TCRdb's listed CDR3 is given. The V call is TRBV7-9, the J call TRBJ1-2. CDR1 is SEHNR and CDR2 is FQNEAQ in the germline V gene (reference sequence). The CDR3 spans 12 residues, counting both ends. CDR3 residues: CASSEYETHLEG.

The chain joins TRBV19 to TRBJ2-5; 9 bases map to TRBD1. CDR1 is LNHDA, CDR2 SQIVND, per germline (reference sequence). The CDR3 totals 14 residues. V lost 6 bases to trimming and J lost 4 bases; unmatched junction nucleotides: 6. CDR3 protein: CASRSPTGGETQYF. The CDR3 coding sequence is TGTGCCAGTAGATCCCCGACAGGGGGAGAGACCCAGTACTTC. The variable domain in full, with the rest retrieved from reference TRBV19 and TRBJ2-5, is DGGITQSPKYLFRKEGQNVTLSCEQNLNHDAMYWYRQDPGQGLRLIYYSQIVNDFQKGDIAEGYSVSREKKESFPLTVTSAQKNPTAFYLCASRSPTGGETQYFGPGTRLLVL.

In its sample, this clone was seen once. The rearrangement joins TRBV5-5 to TRBJ2-7, with TRBD2 matching 9 bases. The CDR3 runs 16 residues. The germline gives CDR1 SGHKS, CDR2 YYEKEE (reference sequence). V was pared by 0 bases and J by 5 bases, with 9 bases of the junction left unmatched. The CDR3 sequence is CASSLAVGTSIHEQYF. CDR3 nucleotides: TGTGCCAGCAGCTTGGCCGTGGGGACTAGCATCCACGAGCAGTACTTC.

This clone was found a few times. The DNA of the CDR3 is TGCGCCAGCAGCCAAGTATTGGACACCACTGAAGCTTTCTTT. Its protein product is CASSQVLDTTEAFF. The chain joins TRBV4-1 to TRBJ1-1, with D possibly matching TRBD1 (5 bases). Germline CDR1 is MGHRA and CDR2 is YSYEKL. The ends were cut back, 1 base at V and 4 bases at J, with 10 bases in the middle. This CDR3 region has 14 residues.

This clone was picked up one time. The CDR3 nucleotides read TGTGCCAGCAGTCTCGATGCGGCAGATAATCAGCCCCAGCATTTT. The encoded protein is CASSLDAADNQPQHF. The V gene is TRBV6-1, the J gene TRBJ1-5; D not certain. This CDR3 comprises 15 residues. V was shortened by 5 bases and J by 4 bases, with 15 bases between the two germline ends. Per germline, CDR1 MNHNS and CDR2 SASEGT.

This clone showed up many times. The chain joins TRBV29-1 to TRBJ2-1; no clear D. CDR1 SQVTM and CDR2 ANQGSEA come from the germline V gene. V gave up 4 bases and J gave up 5 bases, with 12 bases separating them. The CDR3 sequence is 13 residues long. As DNA, the CDR3 is TGCAGCGTTGTCTGGGCAGTCAACAATGAGCAGTTCTTC. It codes for CSVVWAVNNEQFF.

This clone has just a few counts. This sequence joins TRBV13 and TRBJ2-1; 10 bases are shared with TRBD2. V trimming: 5 bases; J trimming: 7 bases; junction bases outside the gene matches: 11. This CDR3 has 16 residues. Germline V CDR1 and CDR2: PRHDT, FYEKMQ (reference sequence). The CDR3 DNA reads as TGTGCCAGCAGCCCCTCCCGGCTAGCGGGAGTTAATGAGCAGTTCTTC. Its translation: CASSPSRLAGVNEQFF.

This rearrangement joins TRBV9 to TRBJ1-1, with 8 bases fitting TRBD1. V was pared by 2 bases and J by 5 bases, with 5 bases of the junction left unmatched. The CDR3 loop spans 14 amino acids. Germline V gene data show CDR1 as SGDLS and CDR2 as YYNGEE. CDR3 nucleotide sequence: TGTGCCAGCAGCGTCGGGACAGGAGGTACTGAAGCTTTCTTT. This codes for CASSVGTGGTEAFF.

The chain couples TRBV7-9 to TRBJ1-1; 9 nucleotides match TRBD1. Germline V gene lookup returns CDR1 SEHNR and CDR2 FQNEAQ (reference sequence). Unmatched junction bases numbered 3, after V lost 0 bases and J lost 4 bases. This CDR3 is built from 15 residues. The chain's CDR3 is CASSLAYRGRTEAFF. As DNA, the CDR3 is TGTGCCAGCAGCTTAGCATACAGGGGGCGCACTGAAGCTTTCTTT.

This clone was seen once. This chain connects TRBV14 to TRBJ2-6, with TRBD1 as a possible D gene (5 bases). Germline CDR1 and CDR2: SGHDN and FVKESK. Between the trimmed V and J ends, which lost 1 base and 0 bases, there was a span of 13 bases. CDR3 size: 18 residues. CDR3 loop: CASSQVSAQGSGANVLTF. The CDR3 bases are TGTGCCAGCAGCCAAGTAAGCGCCCAGGGCTCTGGGGCCAACGTCCTGACTTTC.

The chain links TRBV10-3 to TRBJ2-1; D is undetermined. V was clipped by 2 bases and J by 7 bases, with 9 bases between them. Germline V lookup: CDR1 ENHRY, CDR2 SYGVKD. The CDR3 spans 13 residues. CDR3 in amino acids: CAISEAQDNEQFF. The CDR3 nucleotides read TGTGCCATCAGTGAGGCCCAGGATAATGAGCAGTTCTTC.

The V and J genes are TRBV6-5 and TRBJ1-1; possible D gene TRBD1, 6 bases. The germline V gene has CDR1 MNHEY and CDR2 SVGAGI. The CDR3 runs to 16 residues. V lost 2 bases, J lost 0 bases, and 13 bases lay in between. CDR3 sequence (DNA): TGTGCCAGCAGTTACGGGGGCGGGGGAATGAACACTGAAGCTTTCTTT. Its protein is CASSYGGGGMNTEAFF.

DNA for the CDR3: TGTGCCAGTAGTACGGGACAGGGTATGATGCCCCAGCATTTT. Translating it yields CASSTGQGMMPQHF. V is TRBV19 and J is TRBJ1-5; TRBD1 aligns across 9 bases. V gave up 4 bases and J gave up 9 bases; unmatched junction bases: 7. Germline V gene data show CDR1 as LNHDA and CDR2 as SQIVND (reference sequence). This CDR3 comprises 14 residues.

The chain employs TRBV7-2 and TRBJ2-7, with a possible D match to TRBD2 (6 bases). The CDR3 is 13 residues long. Germline V gene sequence: CDR1 SGHTA, CDR2 FQGNSA. The V gene lost 6 bases and the J gene lost 3 bases, with 12 bases spanning the gap. DNA for the CDR3: TGTGCCAGCAGTGCCGGGGGAGGCTACGAGCAGTACTTC. It codes for CASSAGGGYEQYF.

The V and J genes are TRBV28 and TRBJ1-1, with D maybe TRBD1 (6 bases). Trimming removed 8 bases at V and 3 bases at J, with 28 bases between. Germline-derived CDR1 and CDR2 are MDHEN and SYDVKM. The CDR3 sequence is 18 residues long. Written as DNA, the CDR3 is TGTGCCAGCCTCAGTTGGAAGGGACGGGGGGCCCTGGACACTGAAGCTTTCTTT. It codes for CASLSWKGRGALDTEAFF. The entire variable domain, with the rest obtained from reference TRBV28 and TRBJ1-1, is as follows: DVKVTQSSRYLVKRTGEKVFLECVQDMDHENMFWYRQDPGLGLRLIYFSYDVKMKEKGDIPEGYSVSREKKERFSLILESASTNQTSMYLCASLSWKGRGALDTEAFFGQGTRLTVV.

This clone was seen more than once but under ten times. The rearrangement joins TRBV19 to TRBJ1-1; 8 bases match TRBD1. Germline CDR1 and CDR2: LNHDA and SQIVND (reference sequence). Trimming at V came to 9 bases and at J to 4 bases, leaving 7 bases not matched to a gene. The CDR3 extends over 13 amino acids. As DNA, the CDR3 is TGTGCCAGCGGACAGGGAAGGGGCACTGAAGCTTTCTTT. Translation: CASGQGRGTEAFF.